What follows describes a single T cell receptor beta chain. Its specific antigen is unknown. An approximately 2.5 ml peripheral blood sample was drawn into PAXgene tubes per donor and stored at -80°C. Without T cell sorting, total RNA was isolated from whole blood using the PAXgene blood miRNA kit on an automated QIAcube. Peripheral blood from monozygotic twin pairs, either concordant or discordant for inflammatory bowel disease, underwent deep TCRalpha and TCRbeta repertoire profiling that used unique molecular barcoding. Smoking habits were recorded for all twin pairs, and each individual was classified as a current, former or never smoker. Library prep was done by 5' RACE. Each TCR library was prepared from about 3.5 ug of total RNA. cDNA was synthesized with SMARTScribe reverse transcriptase in eight separate reactions per sample. During cDNA synthesis, unique molecular identifiers containing a 6-nucleotide sample barcode were introduced by template switching. TCRalpha and TCRbeta cDNA was amplified in two nested PCRs of around 15 and 9 cycles, and bead purification was carried out after each PCR. Before amplification, cDNA was treated with uracil DNA-glycosylase and purified using the QIAquick PCR purification kit. The second PCR was the step at which Illumina TruSeq-compatible adapters and sample-specific barcodes were added. TapeStation and Qubit were used to check library quality and concentration, and 4.5 to 6.5 ng of each library was pooled. Sequencing of pooled libraries was carried out on an Illumina HiSeq2500 single-index Rapid Run using 2 x 100 bp reads and custom sequencing primers. Processing in the source paper ran as follows. MiGEC version 1.2.6 was used for UMI-based consensus assembly, which corrected PCR and sequencing errors. MiXCR version 2.1.1 handled V(D)J alignment, clonotype assembly and CDR3 extraction. To normalise gene usage, clonotype sharing and MAIT/NKT TCR abundance, the analysis used the top 1000, 10 000 and 20 000 clonotypes per sample. After downsampling to 27 000 UMIs, diversity was calculated as the inverse Simpson index using the vegan R package. Statistical testing used paired Mann-Whitney U tests on the discordant twin pairs and applied Benjamini-Hochberg correction for multiple testing. TCRdb reprocessed the sequencing reads and holds a single record per CDR3 protein sequence, with no DNA. The V and J calls and clone size come from TCRdb's table, not from the authors' own analysis. This sample's records show 310,000 or so distinct CDR3 sequences. The ten largest clones capture 2% of the sample.

This specimen belongs to a study of monozygotic twins with inflammatory bowel disease (dated by TCRdb to about 2019). Concerning the study at large: The full study comprised about 28 monozygotic twin pairs: nine German pairs (four IBD-concordant, five IBD-discordant) and 19 IBD-discordant Danish pairs. Within discordant pairs, disease-associated traits were sought mainly by comparing IBD patients with their genetically identical healthy co-twins. Each individual had, on average, about 151 000 unique TCRalpha sequences and 181 000 unique TCRbeta sequences available for analysis.

The germline V gene supplies CDR1 MRHNA and CDR2 SNTAGT. There are 15 amino acids in the CDR3, from cysteine to phenylalanine inclusive. The DNA is unrecorded. The paper's findings and limits, for the study overall: No single strong signal or clonotype linked to IBD turned up in the results, so the idea that one exists was not supported. Repertoire similarity did not differ between concordant and discordant twins, which could be due to limited statistical power. The analysis was unable to tell apart different T cell subtypes. A decrease in TCRbeta repertoire diversity, as measured by inverse Simpson index, was observed in IBD patients compared with their healthy co-twins. Because patients were on differing immunosuppressive treatments, the repertoires may have picked up extra background noise and inter-individual variability. Fewer clonotypes were shared with other individuals by IBD patients than by healthy twins, most markedly in patients showing signs of disease activity.

Recombination joined TRBV6-4 with TRBJ2-1. Sequencing input: blood. This clonotype was obtained from a human donor with ulcerative colitis or Crohn's disease, or a healthy co-twin of an affected twin (not recorded which). The CDR3 is CASSLTASSYNEQFF.